This T cell receptor beta chain comes out of a study of cytotoxic CD8 clonotypes in ibrutinib-treated CLL. Whole-study findings and limits: Age-matched healthy donor levels were exceeded by baseline clonality, which tracked circulating CD8+ T-cell counts.

A note on this clone: Its antigen is currently unknown.

The data were produced by immunoSEQ multiplex PCR, yet TCRdb's version contains in-frame clones alone and is incomplete. The sample has some 200,000 clones, approximately 75% seen once. The V and J ends lost 3 bases and 0 bases, in that order; junction bases with no gene match: 2. Per the germline V gene, CDR1 is GTSNPN and CDR2 is SVGIG (reference sequence). The CDR3 totals 14 residues. This TCR was sampled from a human donor with chronic lymphocytic leukemia. The chain has TRBV30 and TRBJ2-7; 10 bases are a match to TRBD2. The source was PBMCs, collected after 12 months of ibrutinib treatment. CDR3 nucleotides: TGTGCCTGGAGACTAGCGGGGTTCTCCTACGAGCAGTACTTC. Translation gives CAWRLAGFSYEQYF.